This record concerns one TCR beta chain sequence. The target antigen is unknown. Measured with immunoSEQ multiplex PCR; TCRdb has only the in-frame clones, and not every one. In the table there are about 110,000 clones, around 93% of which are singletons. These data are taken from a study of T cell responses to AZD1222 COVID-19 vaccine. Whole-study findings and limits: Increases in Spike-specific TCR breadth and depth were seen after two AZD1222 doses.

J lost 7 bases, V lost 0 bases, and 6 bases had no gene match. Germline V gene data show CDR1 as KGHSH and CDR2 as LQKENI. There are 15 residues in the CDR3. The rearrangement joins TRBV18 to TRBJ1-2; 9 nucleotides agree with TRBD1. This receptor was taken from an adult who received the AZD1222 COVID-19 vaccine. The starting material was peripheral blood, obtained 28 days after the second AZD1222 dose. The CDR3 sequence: CASSPPGQGRGGYTF. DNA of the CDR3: TGTGCCAGCTCACCACCGGGACAGGGACGCGGTGGCTACACCTTC.